Shown below are 8 T cell receptor beta chains from a single sample sequenced in a study of T cells in Graves' hyperthyroidism and ophthalmopathy. Amplified TCR beta CDR3 regions came from RNA transcripts. During a first-round RT-PCR of the TCR CDR3, the HTBI primer set was used. TCRdb fed the multiplex PCR reads into MiXCR, producing one record per CDR3 protein. The profile covers around 600,000 distinct CDR3 sequences, with 13% to 15% appearing a single time and about 6.6% taken by the ten largest. The sequenced sample was blood. Receptors were obtained from a woman under 30 with Graves' ophthalmopathy.

V is TRBV4-1 and J is TRBJ2-1; 10 positions agree with TRBD2. V lost 6 bases, J lost 8 bases, and 10 bases stayed unmatched. CDR3 length: 15 residues. Germline CDR1 reads MGHRA; CDR2 reads YSYEKL. CDR3 DNA sequence: TGCGCCAGCAGAAGGGTCCTAGCGGGAGTCTATGAGCAGTTCTTC. Translated: CASRRVLAGVYEQFF.

This clonotype was observed at least ten times. The rearrangement joins TRBV6-2 or TRBV6-3 to TRBJ2-7; D ambiguous. The CDR3 extends over 17 amino acids. Germline lookup yields CDR1 MNHEY and CDR2 SVGEGT. The ends were cut back, 2 bases at V and 0 bases at J, with 17 bases in the middle. The CDR3 nucleotides read TGTGCCAGCAGTTACAGTTTAAGTGACACCAGCTCCTACGAGCAGTACTTC. Translated: CASSYSLSDTSSYEQYF.

The V call is TRBV3-1, the J call TRBJ2-1; D uncertain. Per the germline V gene, CDR1 is LGHDT and CDR2 is YNNKEL (reference sequence). This CDR3 has 15 residues. Trimming left V 0 bases short and J 2 bases short, with 8 bases between. DNA for the CDR3: TGTGCCAGCAGCCAAGACTACCCCCCCTACAATGAGCAGTTCTTC. Translated, it gives CASSQDYPPYNEQFF.

This clonotype has only a few counts. The chain links TRBV6-6 to TRBJ1-2; D is unresolved. Looked up from germline, CDR1 is MNHNY and CDR2 is SVGAGI (reference sequence). The length of the CDR3 is 17 residues. V was cut by 0 bases and J by 0 bases, with 14 bases left in between. CDR3 nucleotide sequence: TGTGCCAGCAGTTACTCCACTGGTCTCCTTGCTAACTATGGCTACACCTTC. It is translated as CASSYSTGLLANYGYTF.

This clonotype was counted at least ten times. The chain has TRBV6-1 and TRBJ1-2; a possible D gene is TRBD1 (5 bases). The germline V gene encodes CDR1 MNHNS and CDR2 SASEGT. The V and J ends lost 6 bases and 1 base respectively, with 12 bases between them. The CDR3 loop spans 14 amino acids. In DNA form, the CDR3 reads TGTGCCAGCAGAGTCCTCGGGGGTAACTATGGCTACACCTTC. As protein: CASRVLGGNYGYTF.

This clonotype has only a few counts. This chain joins TRBV24-1 and TRBJ1-2, with TRBD1 as a possible D gene (6 bases). CDR1 and CDR2 (germline): KGHDR, SFDVKD. The V end was cut by 6 bases, the J end by 4 bases, with 11 bases between. The CDR3 is 13 amino acids. CDR3 sequence reads: CATSNTGSYGYTF. The CDR3 nucleotides are TGTGCCACCAGTAACACAGGGTCCTATGGCTACACCTTC.

This clonotype was observed many times. The genes are TRBV7-2 and TRBJ1-1; D possibly corresponds to TRBD1 (5 bases). Germline lookup yields CDR1 SGHTA and CDR2 FQGNSA. This CDR3 spans 14 amino acids. The V and J ends lost 1 base and 4 bases respectively, with 10 bases between them. The CDR3 spells CASSLGSGGTEAFF. CDR3 DNA: TGTGCCAGCAGCTTAGGGTCGGGGGGCACTGAAGCTTTCTTT. Supplemented by reference TRBV7-2 and TRBJ1-1, the full variable domain reads GAGVSQSPSNKVTEKGKDVELRCDPISGHTALYWYRQSLGQGLEFLIYFQGNSAPDKSGLPSDRFSAERTGGSVSTLTIQRTQQEDSAVYLCASSLGSGGTEAFFGQGTRLTVV.

This clonotype has at least ten counts. The genes are TRBV12-3 or TRBV12-4 and TRBJ2-7; a possible D gene is TRBD2 (6 bases). Trimming took 5 bases from V and 7 from J, leaving 21 bases between them. The CDR3 is made up of 15 amino acids. DNA for the CDR3: TGTGCCAGCAGTCCGCGGGGAGTCGAAAAGGGGGAGCAGTACTTC. This encodes CASSPRGVEKGEQYF.